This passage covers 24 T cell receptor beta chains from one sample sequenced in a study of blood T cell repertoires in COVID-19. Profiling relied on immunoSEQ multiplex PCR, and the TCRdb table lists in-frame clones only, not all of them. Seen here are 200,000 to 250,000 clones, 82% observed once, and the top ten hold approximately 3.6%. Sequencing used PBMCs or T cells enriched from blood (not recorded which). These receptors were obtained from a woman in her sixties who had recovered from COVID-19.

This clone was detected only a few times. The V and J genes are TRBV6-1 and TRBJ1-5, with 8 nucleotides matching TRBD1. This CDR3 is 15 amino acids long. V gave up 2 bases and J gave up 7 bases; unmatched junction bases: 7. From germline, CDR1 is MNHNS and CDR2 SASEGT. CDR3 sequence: CASSERTGPGQPQHF. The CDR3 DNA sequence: TGTGCCAGCAGTGAACGGACAGGGCCAGGCCAGCCCCAGCATTTT.

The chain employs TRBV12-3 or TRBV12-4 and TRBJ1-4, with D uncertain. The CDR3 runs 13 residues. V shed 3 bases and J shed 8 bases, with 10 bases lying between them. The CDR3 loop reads CASSLNPGEKLFF. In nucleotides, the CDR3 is TGTGCCAGCAGTTTGAATCCCGGGGAAAAACTGTTTTTT.

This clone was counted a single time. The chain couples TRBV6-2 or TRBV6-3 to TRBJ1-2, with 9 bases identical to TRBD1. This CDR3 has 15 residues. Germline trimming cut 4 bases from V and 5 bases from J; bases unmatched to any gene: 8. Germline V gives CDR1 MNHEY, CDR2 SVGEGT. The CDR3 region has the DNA TGTGCCAGCAGTTCCCCACCCGGGACAGGGTATGGCTACACCTTC. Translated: CASSSPPGTGYGYTF.

The CDR3 is CATSDGGGETQYF. The CDR3 nucleotides read TGTGCCACCAGTGATGGGGGAGGAGAGACCCAGTACTTC. The rearrangement uses TRBV24-1 and TRBJ2-5; maybe TRBD2 (6 bases). This CDR3 has 13 amino acids. Per the germline V gene, CDR1 is KGHDR and CDR2 is SFDVKD. The V gene lost 3 bases and the J gene lost 4 bases, with 8 bases spanning the gap.

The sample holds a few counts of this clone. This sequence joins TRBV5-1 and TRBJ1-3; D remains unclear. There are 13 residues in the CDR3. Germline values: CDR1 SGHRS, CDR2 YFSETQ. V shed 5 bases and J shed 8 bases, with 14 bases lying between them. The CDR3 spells CASSRESMDTIYF. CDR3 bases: TGCGCCAGCAGTAGGGAGTCGATGGACACCATATATTTT. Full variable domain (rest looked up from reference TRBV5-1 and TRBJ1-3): KAGVTQTPRYLIKTRGQQVTLSCSPISGHRSVSWYQQTPGQGLQFLFEYFSETQRNKGNFPGRFSGRQFSNSRSEMNVSTLELGDSALYLCASSRESMDTIYFGEGSWLTVV.

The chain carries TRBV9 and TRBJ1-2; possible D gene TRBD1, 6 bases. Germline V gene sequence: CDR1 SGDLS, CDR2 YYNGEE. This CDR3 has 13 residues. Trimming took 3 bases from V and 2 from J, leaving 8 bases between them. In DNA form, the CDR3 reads TGTGCCAGCAGCGATCAGGGGAACTATGGCTACACCTTC. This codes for CASSDQGNYGYTF.

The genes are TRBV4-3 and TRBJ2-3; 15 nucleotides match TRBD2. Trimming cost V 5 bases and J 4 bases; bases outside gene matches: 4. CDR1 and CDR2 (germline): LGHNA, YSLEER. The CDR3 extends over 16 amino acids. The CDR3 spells CASSTRTSGGADTQYF. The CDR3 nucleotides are TGCGCCAGCAGCACCCGGACTAGCGGGGGGGCAGATACGCAGTATTTT.

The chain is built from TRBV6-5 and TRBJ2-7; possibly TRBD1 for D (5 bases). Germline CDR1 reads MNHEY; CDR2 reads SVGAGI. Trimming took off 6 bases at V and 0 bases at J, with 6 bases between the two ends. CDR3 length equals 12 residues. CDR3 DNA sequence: TGTGCCAGCAGAAGGGGCTCCTACGAGCAGTACTTC. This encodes CASRRGSYEQYF.

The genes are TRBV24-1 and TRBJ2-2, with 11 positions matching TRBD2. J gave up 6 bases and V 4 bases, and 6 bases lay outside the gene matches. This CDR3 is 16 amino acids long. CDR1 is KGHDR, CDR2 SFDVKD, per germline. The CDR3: CATSDQLAGEPGELFF. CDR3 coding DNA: TGTGCCACCAGTGACCAACTAGCGGGAGAACCCGGGGAGCTGTTTTTT.

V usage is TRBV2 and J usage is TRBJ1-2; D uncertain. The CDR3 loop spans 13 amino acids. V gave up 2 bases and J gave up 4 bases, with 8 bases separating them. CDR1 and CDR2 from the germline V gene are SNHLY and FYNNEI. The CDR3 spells CASSENGSYGYTF. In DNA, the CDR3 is TGTGCCAGCAGTGAAAATGGGAGCTATGGCTACACCTTC. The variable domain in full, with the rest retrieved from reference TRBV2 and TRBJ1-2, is EPEVTQTPSHQVTQMGQEVILRCVPISNHLYFYWYRQILGQKVEFLVSFYNNEISEKSEIFDDQFSVERPDGSNFTLKIRSTKLEDSAMYFCASSENGSYGYTFGSGTRLTVV.

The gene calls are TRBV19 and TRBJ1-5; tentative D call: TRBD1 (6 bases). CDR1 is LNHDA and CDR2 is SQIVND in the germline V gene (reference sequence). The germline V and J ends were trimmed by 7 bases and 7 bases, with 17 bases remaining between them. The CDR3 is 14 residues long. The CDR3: CASIWSGVEQPQHF. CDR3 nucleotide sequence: TGTGCCAGTATTTGGTCAGGGGTGGAACAGCCCCAGCATTTT. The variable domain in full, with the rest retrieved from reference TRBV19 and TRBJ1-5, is DGGITQSPKYLFRKEGQNVTLSCEQNLNHDAMYWYRQDPGQGLRLIYYSQIVNDFQKGDIAEGYSVSREKKESFPLTVTSAQKNPTAFYLCASIWSGVEQPQHFGDGTRLSIL.

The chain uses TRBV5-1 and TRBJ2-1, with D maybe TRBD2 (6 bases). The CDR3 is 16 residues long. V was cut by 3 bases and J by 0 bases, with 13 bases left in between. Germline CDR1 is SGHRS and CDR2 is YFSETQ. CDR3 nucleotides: TGCGCCAGCAGCTCCGTAGCGGAAACCTCCTACAATGAGCAGTTCTTC. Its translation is CASSSVAETSYNEQFF.

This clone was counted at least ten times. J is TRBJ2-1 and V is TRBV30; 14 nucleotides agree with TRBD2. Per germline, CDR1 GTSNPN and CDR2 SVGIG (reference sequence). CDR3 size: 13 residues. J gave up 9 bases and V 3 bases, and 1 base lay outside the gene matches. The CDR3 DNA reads TGTGCCTGGAGCGGACTAGCGGGAGGTGAGCAGTTCTTC. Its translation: CAWSGLAGGEQFF.

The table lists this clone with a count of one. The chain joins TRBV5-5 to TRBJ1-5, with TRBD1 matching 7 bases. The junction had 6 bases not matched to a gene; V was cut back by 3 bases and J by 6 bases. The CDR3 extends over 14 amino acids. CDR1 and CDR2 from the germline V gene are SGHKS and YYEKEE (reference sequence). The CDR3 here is CASSSGGPGQPQHF. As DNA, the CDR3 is TGTGCCAGCAGCTCAGGGGGACCTGGTCAGCCCCAGCATTTT.

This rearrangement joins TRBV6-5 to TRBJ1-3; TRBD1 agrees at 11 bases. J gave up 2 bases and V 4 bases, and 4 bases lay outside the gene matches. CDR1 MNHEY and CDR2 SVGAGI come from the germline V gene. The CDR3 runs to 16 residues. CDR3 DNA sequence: TGTGCCAGCAGTTTTTCGGACAGGGGGCCTGGAAACACCATATATTTT. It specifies CASSFSDRGPGNTIYF.

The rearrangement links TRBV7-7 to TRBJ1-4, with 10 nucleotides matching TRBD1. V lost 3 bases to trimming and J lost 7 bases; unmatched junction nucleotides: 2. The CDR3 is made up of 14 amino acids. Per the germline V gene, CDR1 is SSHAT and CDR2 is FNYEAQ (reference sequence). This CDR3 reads CASSFRDRGEKLFF. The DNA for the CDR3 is TGTGCCAGCAGCTTTCGGGACAGGGGTGAAAAACTGTTTTTT.

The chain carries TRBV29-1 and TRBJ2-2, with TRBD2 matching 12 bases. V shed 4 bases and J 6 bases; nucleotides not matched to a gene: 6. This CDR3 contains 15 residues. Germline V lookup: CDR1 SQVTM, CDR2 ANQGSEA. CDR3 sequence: CSVVPSGRVSGELFF. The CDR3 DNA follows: TGCAGCGTTGTACCTAGCGGGAGGGTCTCCGGGGAGCTGTTTTTT.

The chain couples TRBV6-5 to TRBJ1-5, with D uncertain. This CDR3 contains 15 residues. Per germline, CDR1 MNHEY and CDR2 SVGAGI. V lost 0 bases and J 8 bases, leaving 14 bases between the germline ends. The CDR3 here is CASSYSGPGVKPQHF. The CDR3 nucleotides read TGTGCCAGCAGTTACTCTGGTCCCGGGGTGAAGCCCCAGCATTTT.

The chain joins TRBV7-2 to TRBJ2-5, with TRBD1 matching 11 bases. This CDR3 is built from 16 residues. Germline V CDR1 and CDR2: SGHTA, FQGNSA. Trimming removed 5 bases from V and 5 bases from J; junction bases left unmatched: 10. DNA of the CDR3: TGTGCCAGCAGCCAGGGACAGGGGGTGTATATCGAGACCCAGTACTTC. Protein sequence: CASSQGQGVYIETQYF.

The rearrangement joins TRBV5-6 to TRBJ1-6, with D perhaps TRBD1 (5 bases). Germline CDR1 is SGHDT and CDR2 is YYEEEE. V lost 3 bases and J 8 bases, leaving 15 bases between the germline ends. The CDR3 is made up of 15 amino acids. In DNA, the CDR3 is TGTGCCAGCAGCTCCATTACGCTCAGGGATTCACCCCTCCACTTT. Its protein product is CASSSITLRDSPLHF.

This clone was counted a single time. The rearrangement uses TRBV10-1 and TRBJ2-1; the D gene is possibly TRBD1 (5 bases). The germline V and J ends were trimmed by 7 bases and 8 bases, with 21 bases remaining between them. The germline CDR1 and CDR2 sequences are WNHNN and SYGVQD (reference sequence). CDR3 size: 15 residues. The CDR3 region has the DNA TGCGCCAGCAACGAAAACTACGACAGCCTCGATGAGCAGTTCTTC. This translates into CASNENYDSLDEQFF.

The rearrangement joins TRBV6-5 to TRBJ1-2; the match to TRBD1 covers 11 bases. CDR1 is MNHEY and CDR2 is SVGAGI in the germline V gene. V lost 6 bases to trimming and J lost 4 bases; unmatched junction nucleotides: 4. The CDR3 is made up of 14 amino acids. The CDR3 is CASRRDRGSYGYTF. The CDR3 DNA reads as TGTGCCAGCAGGAGGGACAGGGGGAGCTATGGCTACACCTTC.

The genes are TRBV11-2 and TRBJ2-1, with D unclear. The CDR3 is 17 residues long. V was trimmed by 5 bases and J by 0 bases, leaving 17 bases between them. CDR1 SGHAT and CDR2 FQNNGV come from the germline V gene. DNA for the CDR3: TGTGCCAGCAGCGAGAACCCCCCCCAAAGCTCCTACAATGAGCAGTTCTTC. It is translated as CASSENPPQSSYNEQFF.

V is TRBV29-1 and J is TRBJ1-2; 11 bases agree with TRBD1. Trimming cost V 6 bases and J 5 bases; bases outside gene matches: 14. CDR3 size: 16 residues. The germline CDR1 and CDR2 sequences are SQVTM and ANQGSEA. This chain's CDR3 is CSVAGGTGGMLYGYTF. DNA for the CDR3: TGCAGCGTCGCTGGCGGGACAGGGGGAATGTTATATGGCTACACCTTC.